This entry lists 3 T cell receptor beta chains sequenced from one sample in a study of shared clonotypes between healthy human individuals (dated by TCRdb to 2020 to 2021). Libraries were constructed by the immunoSEQ multiplex PCR assay. TCRdb obtained this table from immuneACCESS and retained in-frame rearrangements with V and J assigned. These tables miss some clones; where compared with another copy, unresolved V genes account for less than half of the shortfall, and the remainder is unexplained. In all, the sample holds 1.4 million to 1.5 million clones, and roughly 96% of those were seen once. The ten biggest clones cover about 1.2% of the sample. The sequencing sample was made of naive CD4+ T cells sorted from blood. This sample's cell subset or site label indicates: CD45RA+ positively selected. The receptor source for this set is a man aged 25-40 years in good health.

V gene TRBV5-1 combines with J gene TRBJ1-2; D gene uncertain. CDR1 and CDR2 from the germline V gene are SGHRS and YFSETQ. V gave up 2 bases and J gave up 7 bases, with 6 bases separating them. This CDR3 is 11 amino acids long. This CDR3 is CASSFHSGYTF. DNA for the CDR3: TGCGCCAGCAGCTTTCATAGTGGCTACACCTTC.

This sequence joins TRBV6-6 and TRBJ2-7; 11 bases fit TRBD2. With 7 bases clipped from V and 1 base from J, the junction kept 6 bases outside the gene matches. CDR1 MNHNY and CDR2 SVGAGI come from the germline V gene (reference sequence). The CDR3 has 15 residues. CDR3 protein: CASTLLAGGSYEQYF. Written as DNA, the CDR3 is TGTGCCAGCACCCTGCTAGCGGGGGGATCCTACGAGCAGTACTTC.

Details on this clone: Other DNA sequences in the sample encode the same CDR3. The chain employs TRBV10-3 and TRBJ1-1; 7 bases are a match to TRBD1. Germline V lookup: CDR1 ENHRY, CDR2 SYGVKD. V trimming: 2 bases; J trimming: 2 bases; junction bases outside the gene matches: 2. The length of the CDR3 is 14 residues. This chain's CDR3 is CAISERQGNTEAFF. The CDR3 DNA follows: TGTGCCATCAGTGAGCGACAGGGAAACACTGAAGCTTTCTTT.